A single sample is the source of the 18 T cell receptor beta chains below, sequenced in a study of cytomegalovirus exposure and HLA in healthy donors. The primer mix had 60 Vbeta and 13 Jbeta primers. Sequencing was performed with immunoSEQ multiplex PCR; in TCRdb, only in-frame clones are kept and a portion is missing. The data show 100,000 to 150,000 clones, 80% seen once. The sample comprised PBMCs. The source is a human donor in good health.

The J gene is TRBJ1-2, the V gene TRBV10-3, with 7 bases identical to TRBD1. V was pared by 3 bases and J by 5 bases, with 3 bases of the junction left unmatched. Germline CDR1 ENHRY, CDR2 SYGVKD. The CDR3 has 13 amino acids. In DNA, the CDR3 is TGTGCCATCAGTGACCCCAGGGGGTATGGCTACACCTTC. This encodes CAISDPRGYGYTF.

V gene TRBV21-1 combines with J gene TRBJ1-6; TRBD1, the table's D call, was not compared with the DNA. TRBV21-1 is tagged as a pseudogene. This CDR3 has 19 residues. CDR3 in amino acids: CASRTKDRGLRSLNSPLHF. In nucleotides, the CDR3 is TGTGCCAGCAGAACCAAGGACAGGGGATTACGATCCCTGAATTCACCCCTCCACTTT.

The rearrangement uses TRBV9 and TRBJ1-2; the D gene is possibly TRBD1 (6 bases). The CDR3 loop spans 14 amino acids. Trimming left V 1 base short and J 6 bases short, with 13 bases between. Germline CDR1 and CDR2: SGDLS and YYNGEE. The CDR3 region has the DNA TGTGCCAGCAGCGTATCAGGGGCCCCCCATGGCTACACCTTC. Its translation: CASSVSGAPHGYTF.

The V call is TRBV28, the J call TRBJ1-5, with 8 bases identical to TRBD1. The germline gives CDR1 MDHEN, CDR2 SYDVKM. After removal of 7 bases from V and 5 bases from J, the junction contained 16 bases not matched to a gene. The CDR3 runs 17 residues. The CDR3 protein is CASTSTLDRDADQPQHF. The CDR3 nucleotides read TGTGCCAGCACCTCCACCCTGGACAGGGACGCAGATCAGCCCCAGCATTTT.

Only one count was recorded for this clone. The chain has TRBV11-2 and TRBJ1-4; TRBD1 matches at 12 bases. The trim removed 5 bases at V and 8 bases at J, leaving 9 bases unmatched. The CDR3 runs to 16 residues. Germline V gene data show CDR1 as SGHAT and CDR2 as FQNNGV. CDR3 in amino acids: CASSGTGGAGWEKLFF. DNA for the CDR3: TGTGCCAGCAGCGGGACAGGGGGCGCAGGATGGGAAAAACTGTTTTTT.

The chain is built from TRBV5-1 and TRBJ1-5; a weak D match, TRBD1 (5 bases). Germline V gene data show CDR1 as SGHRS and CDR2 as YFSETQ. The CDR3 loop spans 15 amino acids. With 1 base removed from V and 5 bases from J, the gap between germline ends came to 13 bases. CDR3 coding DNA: TGCGCCAGCAGCTTGTACTGGGGAGGGGATCAGCCCCAGCATTTT. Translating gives CASSLYWGGDQPQHF. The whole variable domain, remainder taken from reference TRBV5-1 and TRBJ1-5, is KAGVTQTPRYLIKTRGQQVTLSCSPISGHRSVSWYQQTPGQGLQFLFEYFSETQRNKGNFPGRFSGRQFSNSRSEMNVSTLELGDSALYLCASSLYWGGDQPQHFGDGTRLSIL.

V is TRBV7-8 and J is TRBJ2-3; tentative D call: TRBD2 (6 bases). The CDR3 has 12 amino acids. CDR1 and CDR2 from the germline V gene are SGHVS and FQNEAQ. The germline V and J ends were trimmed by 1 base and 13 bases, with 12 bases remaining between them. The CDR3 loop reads CASSLDWGVEYF. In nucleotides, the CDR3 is TGTGCCAGCAGCTTAGATTGGGGGGTAGAGTATTTT.

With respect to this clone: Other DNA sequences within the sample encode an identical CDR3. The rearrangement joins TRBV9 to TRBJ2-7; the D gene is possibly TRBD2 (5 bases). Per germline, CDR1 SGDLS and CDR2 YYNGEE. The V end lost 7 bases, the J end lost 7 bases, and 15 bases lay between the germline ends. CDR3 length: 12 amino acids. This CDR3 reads CASSSRGNEQYF. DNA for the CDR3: TGTGCCAGCTCCTCCCGGGGTAATGAGCAGTACTTC.

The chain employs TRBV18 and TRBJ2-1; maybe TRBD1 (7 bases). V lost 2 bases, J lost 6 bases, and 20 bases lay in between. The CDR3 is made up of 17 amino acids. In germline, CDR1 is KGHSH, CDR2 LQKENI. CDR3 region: CASSPFTDREAPNEQFF. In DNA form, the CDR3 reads TGTGCCAGCTCACCATTTACCGACAGGGAGGCGCCCAATGAGCAGTTCTTC. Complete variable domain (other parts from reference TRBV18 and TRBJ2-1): NAGVMQNPRHLVRRRGQEARLRCSPMKGHSHVYWYRQLPEEGLKFMVYLQKENIIDESGMPKERFSAEFPKEGPSILRIQQVVRGDSAAYFCASSPFTDREAPNEQFFGPGTRLTVL.

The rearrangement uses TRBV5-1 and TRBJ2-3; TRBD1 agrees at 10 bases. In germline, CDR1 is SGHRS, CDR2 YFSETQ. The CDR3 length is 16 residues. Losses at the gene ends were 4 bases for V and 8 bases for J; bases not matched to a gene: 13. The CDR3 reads CASSPKGTGVSRTQYF. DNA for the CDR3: TGCGCCAGCAGCCCTAAGGGGACAGGGGTATCCCGTACGCAGTATTTT. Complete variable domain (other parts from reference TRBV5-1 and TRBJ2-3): KAGVTQTPRYLIKTRGQQVTLSCSPISGHRSVSWYQQTPGQGLQFLFEYFSETQRNKGNFPGRFSGRQFSNSRSEMNVSTLELGDSALYLCASSPKGTGVSRTQYFGPGTRLTVL.

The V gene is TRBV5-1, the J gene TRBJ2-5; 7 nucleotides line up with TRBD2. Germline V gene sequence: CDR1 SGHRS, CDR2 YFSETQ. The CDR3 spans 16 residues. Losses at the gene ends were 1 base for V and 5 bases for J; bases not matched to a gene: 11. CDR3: CASSLPSGESQETQYF. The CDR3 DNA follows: TGCGCCAGCAGCTTGCCGAGCGGGGAAAGTCAGGAGACCCAGTACTTC.

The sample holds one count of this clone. The CDR3 DNA is TGTGCCAGCAGTACTACAGGGTTACCCAACTACGAGCAGTACTTC. As protein: CASSTTGLPNYEQYF. V and J are TRBV11-2 and TRBJ2-7; D perhaps matches TRBD1 (6 bases). Germline V lookup: CDR1 SGHAT, CDR2 FQNNGV. This CDR3 has 15 residues. The V and J ends lost 6 bases and 3 bases respectively, with 18 bases between them.

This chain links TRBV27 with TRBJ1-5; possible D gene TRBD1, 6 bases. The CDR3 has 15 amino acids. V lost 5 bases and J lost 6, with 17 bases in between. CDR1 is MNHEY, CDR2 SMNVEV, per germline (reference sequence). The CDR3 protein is CASSPHREGGQPQHF. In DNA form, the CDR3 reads TGTGCCAGCAGTCCACACAGGGAGGGGGGTCAGCCCCAGCATTTT.

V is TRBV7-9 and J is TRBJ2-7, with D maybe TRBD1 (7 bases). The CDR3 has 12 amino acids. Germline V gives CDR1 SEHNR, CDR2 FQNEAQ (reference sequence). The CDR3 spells CSGGTGDYEQYF. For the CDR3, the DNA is TGTTCCGGGGGTACAGGGGACTACGAGCAGTACTTC.

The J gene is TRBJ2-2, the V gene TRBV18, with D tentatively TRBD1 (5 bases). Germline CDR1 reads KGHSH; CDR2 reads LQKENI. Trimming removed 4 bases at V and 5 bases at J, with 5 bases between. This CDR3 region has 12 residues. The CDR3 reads CASSQGTGELFF. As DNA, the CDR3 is TGTGCCAGCTCACAGGGGACCGGGGAGCTGTTTTTT.

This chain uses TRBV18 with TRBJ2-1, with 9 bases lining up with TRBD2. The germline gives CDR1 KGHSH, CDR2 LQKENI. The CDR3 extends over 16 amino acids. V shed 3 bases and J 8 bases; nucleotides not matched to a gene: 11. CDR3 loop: CASSPLVGGGADEQFF. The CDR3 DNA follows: TGTGCCAGCTCACCCCTCGTGGGCGGGGGGGCCGATGAGCAGTTCTTC.

CDR3 region: CASRPTGTNTEAFF. In nucleotides, the CDR3 is TGTGCCAGCAGACCGACAGGGACCAACACTGAAGCTTTCTTT. The chain carries TRBV27 and TRBJ1-1, with 7 nucleotides matching TRBD1. In germline, CDR1 is MNHEY, CDR2 SMNVEV (reference sequence). This CDR3 is built from 14 residues. J was trimmed by 2 bases and V by 6 bases; bases with no gene match: 6.

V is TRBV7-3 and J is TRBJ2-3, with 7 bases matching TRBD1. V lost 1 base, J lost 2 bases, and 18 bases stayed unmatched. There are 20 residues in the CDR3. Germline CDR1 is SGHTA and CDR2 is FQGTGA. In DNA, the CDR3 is TGTGCCAGCAGCTTAAGGGGCCTCCAGGAAACAGGGGAGAACACAGATACGCAGTATTTT. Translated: CASSLRGLQETGENTDTQYF.